Following are 30 T cell receptor beta chains from one sample sequenced in a study of breast tumors, draining lymph nodes, adjacent tissues (dated by TCRdb to the mid-2010s). The method behind the library was multiplex PCR. Instrument used: Illumina HiSeq 2000. TCRdb ran its own pipeline on the public reads, namely fastp trimming at Q25 and MiXCR clone calling, and kept in-frame beta chains. All rows with the same CDR3 protein become a single entry with the most common DNA and genes. Across this sample there are approximately 120,000 distinct CDR3 sequences, with around 20% seen only once. The ten largest make up 2.2% of the sample. The lymph node samples were taken from the axillary draining lymph nodes of breast cancer patients. Sequenced sample: axillary lymph node tissue. These receptors were collected from a female donor with breast cancer. Some clones in this sample may be carry-over from other donors' samples.

Concerning this clonotype itself: A much bigger clone sits one base away, suggesting this may be a read error. The chain recombines TRBV7-3 with TRBJ2-3, with D possibly TRBD1 on 5 matching bases. The DNA end favors TRBJ1-5, so the J call may be wrong. The CDR3 is 16 amino acids. In germline, CDR1 is SGHTA, CDR2 FQGTGA. The CDR3 sequence is CASGTSGSRGTDTQHF. DNA for the CDR3: TGTGCCAGCGGGACTAGCGGGAGTAGGGGCACAGATACGCAGCATTTT.

This clonotype was recorded many times. The chain joins TRBV20-1 to TRBJ2-1, with D unclear. Trimming took 6 bases from V and 9 from J, leaving 12 bases between them. Germline CDR1 DFQATT, CDR2 SNEGSKA (reference sequence). CDR3 length: 11 residues. CDR3 in DNA: TGCAGTGCCCAAAGCGCTCTTGAGCAGTTCTTC. Its translation is CSAQSALEQFF.

There are many counts of this clonotype. The rearrangement uses TRBV5-1 and TRBJ1-3; D gene ambiguous. Germline values: CDR1 SGHRS, CDR2 YFSETQ. Deletions cut 6 bases from V and 0 bases from J, with 13 bases between. The CDR3 totals 15 residues. The CDR3 sequence is CASTLGPNSGNTIYF. The CDR3 DNA reads as TGCGCCAGCACCCTTGGTCCAAACTCTGGAAACACCATATATTTT. The full variable domain, rest sourced from reference TRBV5-1 and TRBJ1-3, is KAGVTQTPRYLIKTRGQQVTLSCSPISGHRSVSWYQQTPGQGLQFLFEYFSETQRNKGNFPGRFSGRQFSNSRSEMNVSTLELGDSALYLCASTLGPNSGNTIYFGEGSWLTVV.

This clonotype was seen at least ten times. The CDR3 loop reads CATSRSSYNEQFF. CDR3 bases: TGTGCCACCAGTCGAAGCTCCTACAATGAGCAGTTCTTC. V gene TRBV24-1 combines with J gene TRBJ2-1, with D unresolved. In germline, CDR1 is KGHDR, CDR2 SFDVKD. The CDR3 sequence is 13 residues long. Trimming pared 6 bases from V and 0 bases from J, leaving 5 bases between.

This clonotype was seen repeatedly, ten times or more. The chain employs TRBV6-4 and TRBJ2-2; D is undetermined. Trimming removed 6 bases from V and 0 bases from J, with 11 bases in between. This CDR3 is 15 amino acids long. Per the germline V gene, CDR1 is MRHNA and CDR2 is SNTAGT. The CDR3 DNA reads TGTGCCAGCAGCGTGTCTGGGTCGAACACCGGGGAGCTGTTTTTT. Its translation: CASSVSGSNTGELFF.

This clonotype was seen at least ten times. The genes are TRBV29-1 and TRBJ2-2; no firm D call. The CDR3 consists of 11 residues. Germline CDR1 reads SQVTM; CDR2 reads ANQGSEA. The V and J ends lost 7 bases and 9 bases respectively, with 12 bases between them. CDR3 region: CSAVLERELFF. The CDR3 DNA follows: TGCAGCGCCGTTCTAGAACGGGAGCTGTTTTTT.

As for this clonotype: Just one base apart from a much larger clone, this may be a read error. The chain uses TRBV5-6 and TRBJ1-4; D remains ambiguous. This CDR3 comprises 16 residues. Germline-derived CDR1 and CDR2 are SGHDT and YYEEEE. The CDR3 sequence: CASSLLTEPTNEKLYF. In DNA form, the CDR3 reads TGTGCCAGCAGCTTGTTAACAGAGCCAACTAATGAAAAACTGTATTTT.

This clonotype was observed many times. V usage is TRBV2 and J usage is TRBJ2-3; TRBD2 matches 9 bases. The CDR3 spans 17 residues. In germline, CDR1 is SNHLY, CDR2 FYNNEI. The ends lost 5 bases at V and 8 bases at J; junction bases unmatched: 17. The CDR3 DNA reads as TGTGCCAGCAGTTATACAAACGCGGTAGCGGGAGTTATTACGCAGTATTTT. Protein product: CASSYTNAVAGVITQYF.

This clonotype was seen ten or more times. The rearrangement joins TRBV9 to TRBJ1-2; 11 bases align to TRBD1. V was clipped by 3 bases and J by 1 base; unmatched bases: 2. This CDR3 region has 15 residues. CDR1 is SGDLS, CDR2 YYNGEE, per germline. CDR3 sequence reads: CASSAGQGVNYGYTF. The CDR3 DNA is TGTGCCAGCAGCGCGGGACAGGGGGTTAACTATGGCTACACCTTC.

In its sample, this clonotype was seen many times. The rearrangement joins TRBV7-8 to TRBJ1-5; D is unclear. V lost 1 base and J 4 bases, leaving 5 bases between the germline ends. Germline CDR1 and CDR2: SGHVS and FQNEAQ. This CDR3 is built from 13 residues. The CDR3 DNA is TGTGCCAGCAGCTTAGTCGAAAATCAGCCCCAGCATTTT. Its protein product is CASSLVENQPQHF.

As to this clonotype: Germline and junction disagree at one end, which may indicate a read error. The gene calls are TRBV20-1 and TRBJ2-7; D call uncertain. The CDR3 runs to 11 residues. Per germline, CDR1 DFQATT and CDR2 SNEGSKA (reference sequence). The CDR3 bases are TGCAGTGCTGGTCTCGCTGACGAGCAGTGCTTC. Translation gives CSAGLADEQCF.

As for this clonotype: Its ends do not fully match the called genes, so a read error is possible. In nucleotides, the CDR3 is TGTGCCAGCAGCGTAGCTACCCTAGCGGGGGTCACCGGGGAGCTGTCTTTT. As protein: CASSVATLAGVTGELSF. This sequence joins TRBV9 and TRBJ2-2; 10 bases agree with TRBD2. The CDR3 totals 17 residues. CDR1 and CDR2 (germline): SGDLS, YYNGEE.

The chain couples TRBV6-1 to TRBJ1-2; 9 bases are shared with TRBD1. Looked up from germline, CDR1 is MNHNS and CDR2 is SASEGT. The CDR3 extends over 16 amino acids. V lost 2 bases to trimming and J lost 4 bases; unmatched junction nucleotides: 8. The CDR3 region has the DNA TGTGCCAGCAGTGAAATGGGGGACAGGGTACTCTATGGCTACACCTTC. Its translation is CASSEMGDRVLYGYTF.

The sample holds many counts of this clonotype. For the CDR3, the DNA is TGCGCCAGCAGCTTTCGACAGGGAAGGGATGGCTACACCTTC. Its protein is CASSFRQGRDGYTF. The chain combines TRBV5-1 with TRBJ1-2; 7 nucleotides agree with TRBD1. Losses at the gene ends were 2 bases for V and 6 bases for J; bases not matched to a gene: 7. The CDR3 runs 14 residues. Germline V gene sequence: CDR1 SGHRS, CDR2 YFSETQ.

This clonotype was seen ten or more times. The chain couples TRBV20-1 to TRBJ1-5; TRBD1 aligns across 8 bases. CDR3 length equals 14 residues. Trimming took 4 bases from V and 3 from J; bases not matched to a gene: 5. Germline CDR1 reads DFQATT; CDR2 reads SNEGSKA (reference sequence). The CDR3 DNA follows: TGCAGTGCTATACAGGGGGGCTACAATCAGCCCCAGCATTTT. Protein: CSAIQGGYNQPQHF.

This clonotype was found a few times. The J gene is TRBJ2-5, the V gene TRBV5-1; D possibly corresponds to TRBD2 (5 bases). The CDR3 spans 15 residues. Germline CDR1 is SGHRS and CDR2 is YFSETQ. V gave up 0 bases and J gave up 6 bases, with 15 bases separating them. This CDR3 reads CASSLGVGRLQTQYF. The CDR3 region has the DNA TGCGCCAGCAGCTTGGGCGTGGGAAGACTACAGACCCAGTACTTC.

This clonotype was seen many times. The chain is built from TRBV7-2 and TRBJ2-5; D gene unclear. The CDR3 covers 13 residues. The germline V gene encodes CDR1 SGHTA and CDR2 FQGNSA. Trimming cost V 5 bases and J 4 bases, with 11 bases left between them. The CDR3 nucleotides are TGTGCCAGCAGCCCAGATGGACGAGAGACCCAGTACTTC. Its translation is CASSPDGRETQYF. Combining the CDR3 with reference TRBV7-2 and TRBJ2-5 gives the whole variable domain GAGVSQSPSNKVTEKGKDVELRCDPISGHTALYWYRQSLGQGLEFLIYFQGNSAPDKSGLPSDRFSAERTGGSVSTLTIQRTQQEDSAVYLCASSPDGRETQYFGPGTRLLVL.

This clonotype was detected ten times or more. The chain combines TRBV5-1 with TRBJ2-7; 8 bases line up with TRBD1. Germline V gives CDR1 SGHRS, CDR2 YFSETQ. J was trimmed by 5 bases and V by 1 base; bases with no gene match: 8. This CDR3 spans 15 amino acids. The CDR3 region is CASSLLAGGADEQYF. Here the CDR3 DNA reads TGCGCCAGCAGCTTGTTGGCAGGGGGCGCGGACGAGCAGTACTTC.

This clonotype came up many times. The chain has TRBV10-3 and TRBJ1-2; D uncertain. Trimming stripped 3 bases from V and 8 bases from J, with 16 bases between. The CDR3 loop spans 14 amino acids. Germline CDR1 reads ENHRY; CDR2 reads SYGVKD. DNA of the CDR3: TGTGCCATCAGTGAAAAGTGGGCAGAAACCGGCTACACCTTC. Amino acid sequence: CAISEKWAETGYTF.

Regarding this clonotype: A read error may be the cause here, since a much bigger clone is one base away. The rearrangement joins TRBV20-1 to TRBJ2-1; perhaps TRBD2 as D (5 bases). Germline V gene sequence: CDR1 DFQATT, CDR2 SNEGSKA (reference sequence). The CDR3 contains 12 residues. The CDR3 is CSARDSRTEQLF. CDR3 coding DNA: TGCAGTGCTAGAGATTCGAGGACTGAGCAGCTCTTC.

In this sample, this clonotype turned up many times. V gene TRBV19 combines with J gene TRBJ2-1, with D perhaps TRBD1 (5 bases). Looked up from germline, CDR1 is LNHDA and CDR2 is SQIVND (reference sequence). This CDR3 has 13 amino acids. Deletions cut 4 bases from V and 8 bases from J, with 12 bases between. The CDR3 sequence is CASSTPRAHEQFF. The CDR3 bases are TGTGCCAGTAGTACTCCCAGGGCCCATGAGCAGTTCTTC.

This clonotype was seen ten or more times. The J gene is TRBJ2-1, the V gene TRBV2; 9 bases map to TRBD2. The CDR3 spans 14 residues. V was clipped by 3 bases and J by 6 bases; unmatched bases: 3. CDR1 SNHLY and CDR2 FYNNEI come from the germline V gene. CDR3: CASSDGLAFNEQFF. The DNA for the CDR3 is TGTGCCAGCAGTGATGGACTAGCGTTCAATGAGCAGTTCTTC.

This clonotype was seen a single time. A single base separates this from a much larger clone, so it may be a read error. The chain is built from TRBV12-3 or TRBV12-4 and TRBJ2-3; maybe TRBD2 (6 bases). The CDR3 is made up of 15 amino acids. Trimming pared 6 bases from V and 7 bases from J, leaving 20 bases between. The CDR3 spells CASSETEGAHHTQYF. As DNA, the CDR3 is TGTGCCAGCAGCGAGACGGAGGGTGCACACCATACGCAGTATTTT.

As concerns this clonotype: A read error may be the cause here, since a much bigger clone is one base away. V gene TRBV29-1 combines with J gene TRBJ1-3; D may be TRBD1 (6 bases). Germline V gene lookup returns CDR1 SQVTM and CDR2 ANQGSEA. The CDR3 loop spans 12 amino acids. Here the CDR3 reads CSVSGAGSTIYF. The CDR3 bases are TGCAGCGTTTCGGGGGCTGGAAGCACCATATATTTT. Using reference TRBV29-1 and TRBJ1-3 for the parts outside the CDR3, the full variable domain is SAVISQKPSRDICQRGTSLTIQCQVDSQVTMMFWYRQQPGQSLTLIATANQGSEATYESGFVIDKFPISRPNLTFSTLTVSNMSPEDSSIYLCSVSGAGSTIYFGEGSWLTVV.

Details on this clonotype: At one end, the junction sequence differs from germline, possibly due to a read error. The rearrangement links TRBV4-1 to TRBJ2-1; TRBD2 matches 11 bases. Germline V lookup: CDR1 MGHRA, CDR2 YSYEKL. The length of the CDR3 is 15 residues. CDR3 in DNA: TGCGCCAGCAGGGGACTAGCGGACGTCTACAATGCGCAGTTCTTC. As protein: CASRGLADVYNAQFF.

On this clonotype: Just one base apart from a much larger clone, this may be a read error. CDR3 nucleotide sequence: TGCGTCAGCAGCTTTTCCGGCTACAATGAGCAGTTCTTC. Translation gives CVSSFSGYNEQFF. V usage is TRBV5-1 and J usage is TRBJ2-1; D uncertain. This CDR3 has 13 amino acids. CDR1 SGHRS and CDR2 YFSETQ come from the germline V gene.

This clonotype has ten or more counts. The chain carries TRBV15 and TRBJ2-3, with 9 bases fitting TRBD2. This CDR3 has 15 amino acids. The junction had 5 bases not matched to a gene; V was cut back by 3 bases and J by 4 bases. Germline lookup yields CDR1 LNHNV and CDR2 YYDKDF (reference sequence). In nucleotides, the CDR3 is TGTGCCACCAGCAGTCCAGGCGGGGGGGCAGATACGCAGTATTTT. This translates into CATSSPGGGADTQYF.

This clonotype was counted ten times or more. The chain employs TRBV2 and TRBJ2-1; a weak D match, TRBD2 (6 bases). Germline V lookup: CDR1 SNHLY, CDR2 FYNNEI. The CDR3 runs to 14 residues. V gave up 3 bases and J gave up 8 bases, with 14 bases separating them. CDR3 protein: CASSDLSRGYEQFF. Written as DNA, the CDR3 is TGTGCCAGCAGTGACTTGTCGCGGGGCTATGAGCAGTTCTTC.

There are many counts of this clonotype. V is TRBV12-3 or TRBV12-4 and J is TRBJ2-7, with 8 bases aligning to TRBD2. Trimming at V came to 7 bases and at J to 5 bases, leaving 16 bases not matched to a gene. This CDR3 contains 16 residues. CDR3 coding DNA: TGTGCCAGCACCCAAACGAGCGGGAGCGACTATGACGAGCAGTACTTC. Encoded protein: CASTQTSGSDYDEQYF.

This clonotype has just a few counts. The chain uses TRBV5-4 and TRBJ2-5; TRBD2 agrees at 12 bases. Per germline, CDR1 SGHNT and CDR2 YYREEE (reference sequence). The CDR3 is 16 amino acids. Unmatched junction bases numbered 4, after V lost 4 bases and J lost 0 bases. CDR3 sequence reads: CASSPGLAGNQETQYF. The DNA for the CDR3 is TGTGCCAGCAGCCCAGGACTAGCGGGAAACCAAGAGACCCAGTACTTC.